This T cell receptor (beta chain) comes out of a study of CD8+ T cells in alopecia areata. Germline V CDR1 and CDR2: GTSNPN, SVGIG (reference sequence). V dropped 3 bases and J dropped 10 bases, with 12 bases sitting between them. The CDR3 totals 11 residues. Treatment denoted: oral pan-JAK inhibitor, 5-10 mg twice daily. Both peripheral blood and punch biopsies of lesional scalp skin were obtained from patients who had alopecia areata. Overall study results and limits: Among the top 100, expanded CD8+ clones, as well as scalp clonality, were significantly decreased by tofacitinib.

To note about this clone: Its target is not known.

In each case, RNA was isolated and then reverse transcribed into cDNA as the sequencing template. The assay was immunoSEQ multiplex PCR, and TCRdb's table has in-frame clones only and misses some. Of 200,000 to 250,000 clones listed, around two fifths are singletons. The sample consisted of CD4+ T cells sorted from blood, taken at approximately week 31, from a patient treated with tofacitinib. The gene calls are TRBV30 and TRBJ1-1; D unresolved. The receptor was derived from a human donor with alopecia areata. Written as DNA, the CDR3 is TGTGCCTGGAGGATGAGGATGAGAGCTTTCTTT. It specifies CAWRMRMRAFF.